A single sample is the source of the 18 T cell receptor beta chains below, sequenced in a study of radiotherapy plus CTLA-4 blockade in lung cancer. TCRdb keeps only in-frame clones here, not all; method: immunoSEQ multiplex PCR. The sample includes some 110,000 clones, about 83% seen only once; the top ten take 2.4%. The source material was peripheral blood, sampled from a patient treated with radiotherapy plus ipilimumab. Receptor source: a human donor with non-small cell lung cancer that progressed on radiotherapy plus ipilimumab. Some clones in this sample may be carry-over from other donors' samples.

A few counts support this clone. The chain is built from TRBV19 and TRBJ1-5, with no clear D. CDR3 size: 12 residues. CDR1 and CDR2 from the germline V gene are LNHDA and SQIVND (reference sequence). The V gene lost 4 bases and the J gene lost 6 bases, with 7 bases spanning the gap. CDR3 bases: TGTGCCAGTAGTAAAGTTAGTCAGCCCCAGCATTTT. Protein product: CASSKVSQPQHF.

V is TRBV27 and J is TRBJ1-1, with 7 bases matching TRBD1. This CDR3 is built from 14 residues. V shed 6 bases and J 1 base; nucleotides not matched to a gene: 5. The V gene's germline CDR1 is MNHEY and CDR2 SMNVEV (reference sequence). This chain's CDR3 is CASSARDRNTEAFF. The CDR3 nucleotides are TGTGCCAGCAGCGCGAGGGACAGGAACACTGAAGCTTTCTTT.

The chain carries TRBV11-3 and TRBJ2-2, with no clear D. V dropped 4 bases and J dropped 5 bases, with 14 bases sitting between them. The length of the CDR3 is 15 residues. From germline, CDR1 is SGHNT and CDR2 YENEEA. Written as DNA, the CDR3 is TGTGCCAGCAGCTCCCCTTCAACTCGTACCGGGGAGCTGTTTTTT. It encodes CASSSPSTRTGELFF.

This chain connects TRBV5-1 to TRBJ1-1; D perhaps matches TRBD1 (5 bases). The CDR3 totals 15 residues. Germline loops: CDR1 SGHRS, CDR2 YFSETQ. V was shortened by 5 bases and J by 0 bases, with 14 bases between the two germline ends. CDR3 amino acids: CASSPGFVVNTEAFF. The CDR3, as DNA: TGCGCCAGCAGTCCAGGGTTTGTGGTGAACACTGAAGCTTTCTTT.

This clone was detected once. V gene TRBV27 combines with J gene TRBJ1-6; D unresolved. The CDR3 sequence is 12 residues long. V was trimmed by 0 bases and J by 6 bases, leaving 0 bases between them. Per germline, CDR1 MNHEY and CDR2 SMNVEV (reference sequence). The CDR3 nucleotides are TGTGCCAGCAGTTTATCTAATTCACCCCTCCACTTT. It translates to CASSLSNSPLHF.

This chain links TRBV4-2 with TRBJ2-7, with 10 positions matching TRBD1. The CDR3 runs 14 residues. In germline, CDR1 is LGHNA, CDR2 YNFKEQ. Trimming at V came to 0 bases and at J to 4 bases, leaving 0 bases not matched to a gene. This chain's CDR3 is CASSQEDRGYEQYF. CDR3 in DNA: TGTGCCAGCAGCCAAGAGGACAGGGGGTACGAGCAGTACTTC.

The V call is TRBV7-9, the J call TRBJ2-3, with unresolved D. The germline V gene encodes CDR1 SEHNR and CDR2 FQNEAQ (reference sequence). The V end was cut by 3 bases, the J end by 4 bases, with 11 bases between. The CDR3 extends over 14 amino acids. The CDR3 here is CASSLPILPDTQYF. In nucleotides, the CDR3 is TGTGCCAGCAGCTTGCCGATACTCCCAGATACGCAGTATTTT.

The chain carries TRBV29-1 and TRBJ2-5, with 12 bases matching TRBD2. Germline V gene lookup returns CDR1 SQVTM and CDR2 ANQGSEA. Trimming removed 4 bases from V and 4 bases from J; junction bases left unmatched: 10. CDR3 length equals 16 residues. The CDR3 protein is CSVVGLAGGRAETQYF. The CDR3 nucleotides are TGCAGCGTTGTTGGGCTAGCGGGGGGGAGAGCAGAGACCCAGTACTTC.

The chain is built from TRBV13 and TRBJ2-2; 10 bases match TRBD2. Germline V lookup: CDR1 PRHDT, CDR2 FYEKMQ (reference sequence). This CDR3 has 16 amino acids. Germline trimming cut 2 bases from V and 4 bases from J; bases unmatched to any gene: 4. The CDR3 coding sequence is TGTGCCAGCAGCTTAAGAGTAGCGGGGGGCACCGGGGAGCTGTTTTTT. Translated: CASSLRVAGGTGELFF.

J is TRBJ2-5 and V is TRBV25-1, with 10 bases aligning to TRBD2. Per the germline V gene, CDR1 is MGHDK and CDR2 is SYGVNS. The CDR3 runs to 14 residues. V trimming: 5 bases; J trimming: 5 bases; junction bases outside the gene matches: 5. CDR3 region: CASSLSGGAETQYF. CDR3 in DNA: TGTGCCAGCAGTTTAAGCGGGGGGGCCGAGACCCAGTACTTC.

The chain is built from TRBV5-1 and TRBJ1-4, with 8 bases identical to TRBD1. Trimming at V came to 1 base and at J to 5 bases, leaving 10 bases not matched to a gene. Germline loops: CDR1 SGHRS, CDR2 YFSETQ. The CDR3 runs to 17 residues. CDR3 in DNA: TGCGCCAGCAGCTTGAGTTCGTTGGGACAGGCGAATGAAAAACTGTTTTTT. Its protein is CASSLSSLGQANEKLFF.

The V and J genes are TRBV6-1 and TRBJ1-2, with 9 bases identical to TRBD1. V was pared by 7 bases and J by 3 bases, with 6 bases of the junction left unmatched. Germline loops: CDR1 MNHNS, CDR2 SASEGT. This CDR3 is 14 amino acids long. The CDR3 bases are TGTGCCAGCAACCGGGACAGGGACGACTATGGCTACACCTTC. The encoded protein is CASNRDRDDYGYTF.

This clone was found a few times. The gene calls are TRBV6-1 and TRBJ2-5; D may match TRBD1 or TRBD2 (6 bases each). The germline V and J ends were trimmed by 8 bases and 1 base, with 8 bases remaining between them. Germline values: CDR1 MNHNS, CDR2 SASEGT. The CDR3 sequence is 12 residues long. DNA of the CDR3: TGTGCCAGCTGGGGGGCCCAAGAGACCCAGTACTTC. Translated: CASWGAQETQYF.

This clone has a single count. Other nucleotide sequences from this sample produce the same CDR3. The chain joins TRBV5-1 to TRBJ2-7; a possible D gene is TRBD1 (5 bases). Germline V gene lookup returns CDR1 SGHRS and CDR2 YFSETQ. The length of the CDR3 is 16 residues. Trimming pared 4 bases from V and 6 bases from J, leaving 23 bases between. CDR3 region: CASSPEGDSFGSEQYF. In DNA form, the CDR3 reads TGCGCCAGCAGCCCGGAAGGAGACAGCTTCGGGTCCGAGCAGTACTTC.

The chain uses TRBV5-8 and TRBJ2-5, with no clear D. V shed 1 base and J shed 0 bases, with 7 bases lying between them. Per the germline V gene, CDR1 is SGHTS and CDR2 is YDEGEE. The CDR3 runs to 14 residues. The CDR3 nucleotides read TGTGCCAGCAGCTTGTTGGGGTACCAAGAGACCCAGTACTTC. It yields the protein CASSLLGYQETQYF.

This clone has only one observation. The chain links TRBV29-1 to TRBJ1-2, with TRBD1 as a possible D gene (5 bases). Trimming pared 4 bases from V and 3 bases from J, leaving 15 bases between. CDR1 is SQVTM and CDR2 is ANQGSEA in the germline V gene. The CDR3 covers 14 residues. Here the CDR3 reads CSVGRGSWDYGYTF. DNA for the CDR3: TGCAGCGTTGGGAGGGGTAGTTGGGACTATGGCTACACCTTC.

The CDR3 coding sequence is TGTGCCCAAATGAGGTGTACTAATGAAAAACTGTTTTTT. Its translation: CAQMRCTNEKLFF. This rearrangement joins TRBV19 to TRBJ1-4; D is unresolved. Trimming removed 11 bases at V and 2 bases at J, with 12 bases between. In germline, CDR1 is LNHDA, CDR2 SQIVND (reference sequence). The CDR3 length is 13 residues.

CDR3 in DNA: TGTGCCAGCAGCTTGGGACTCAGAGATACGCAGTATTTT. It codes for CASSLGLRDTQYF. V usage is TRBV5-6 and J usage is TRBJ2-3; D ambiguous. CDR1 is SGHDT, CDR2 YYEEEE, per germline. V was pared by 0 bases and J by 5 bases, with 7 bases between. This CDR3 comprises 13 residues. Looking up the rest from reference TRBV5-6 and TRBJ2-3 gives the full variable domain: DAGVTQSPTHLIKTRGQQVTLRCSPKSGHDTVSWYQQALGQGPQFIFQYYEEEERQRGNFPDRFSGHQFPNYSSELNVNALLLGDSALYLCASSLGLRDTQYFGPGTRLTVL.